These 3 T cell receptor beta chains share one sample of origin, sequenced in a study of blood T cells in healthy people across ages. Through a sample-barcoded 5' primer and a J-beta primer mix, a second PCR was run for 7 to 11 cycles. MiXCR, applied by TCRdb to the 5' RACE reads, yields one record per CDR3 protein. The sample yields a few hundred thousand distinct CDR3 sequences, roughly 29% seen once. Sequenced material: blood. These receptors were taken from a woman aged 70-85 years in good health.

J is TRBJ2-7 and V is TRBV20-1; no firm D call. Judging by the DNA end, TRBJ2-1 fits better; the J call may be wrong. The CDR3 length is 14 residues. CDR1 is DFQATT and CDR2 is SNEGSKA in the germline V gene (reference sequence). CDR3 sequence: CSAQKETNYNEQFF. CDR3 bases: TGCAGTGCCCAGAAAGAGACCAACTACAATGAGCAGTTCTTC.

The CDR3 loop reads CASKRDPGGEKLFF. For the CDR3, the DNA is TGTGCCAGCAAACGGGACCCAGGAGGGGAAAAACTGTTTTTT. The gene calls are TRBV12-3 or TRBV12-4 and TRBJ1-4; possible D gene TRBD1, 5 bases. The length of the CDR3 is 14 residues. Trimming removed 7 bases from V and 8 bases from J, with 17 bases in between.

This chain links TRBV29-1 with TRBJ2-2; 10 bases are shared with TRBD1. The CDR3 is 15 residues long. Germline trimming cut 6 bases from V and 4 bases from J; bases unmatched to any gene: 8. Germline values: CDR1 SQVTM, CDR2 ANQGSEA. CDR3 sequence (DNA): TGCAGCGTACGGACAGGGGGGGGTAGCACCGGGGAGCTGTTTTTT. As protein: CSVRTGGGSTGELFF.